The clone carrying this T cell receptor (beta chain) was detected many times. This record comes from a study of T cells after yellow fever vaccination. The CDR3 totals 15 residues. Trimming cost V 5 bases and J 4 bases, with 17 bases left between them. Germline-derived CDR1 and CDR2 are MDHEN and SYDVKM. TCRdb redid the calling of the 5' RACE reads with MiXCR, one entry per CDR3 protein. The table includes fewer than 350,000 distinct CDR3 sequences, 3.6% detected once. The sequences come from PBMCs, collected on the day of the yellow fever booster vaccination. The receptor was isolated from a man between 18 and 35 years old who received the YFV17D yellow fever vaccine. The chain links TRBV28 to TRBJ1-2; no clear D. The CDR3 DNA reads as TGTGCCAGCAGTCCCTCCGGGAACGTGGTCTATGGCTACACCTTC. This codes for CASSPSGNVVYGYTF.